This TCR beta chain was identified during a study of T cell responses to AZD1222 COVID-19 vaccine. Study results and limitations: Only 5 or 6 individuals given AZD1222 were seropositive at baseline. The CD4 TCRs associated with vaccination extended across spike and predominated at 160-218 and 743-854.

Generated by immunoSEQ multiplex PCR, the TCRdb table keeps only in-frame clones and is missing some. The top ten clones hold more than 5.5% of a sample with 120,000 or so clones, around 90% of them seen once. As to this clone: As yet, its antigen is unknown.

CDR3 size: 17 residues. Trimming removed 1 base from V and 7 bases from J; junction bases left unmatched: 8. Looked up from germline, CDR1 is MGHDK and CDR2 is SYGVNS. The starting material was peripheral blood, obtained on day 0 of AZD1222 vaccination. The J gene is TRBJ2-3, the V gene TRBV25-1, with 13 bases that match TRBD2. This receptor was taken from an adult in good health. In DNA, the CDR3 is TGTGCCAGCAGTGAATTCCCCACTAGCGGGGGGGCTCATACGCAGTATTTT. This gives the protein CASSEFPTSGGAHTQYF. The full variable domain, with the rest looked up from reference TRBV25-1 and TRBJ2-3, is EADIYQTPRYLVIGTGKKITLECSQTMGHDKMYWYQQDPGMELHLIHYSYGVNSTEKGDLSSESTVSRIRTEHFPLTLESARPSHTSQYLCASSEFPTSGGAHTQYFGPGTRLTVL.